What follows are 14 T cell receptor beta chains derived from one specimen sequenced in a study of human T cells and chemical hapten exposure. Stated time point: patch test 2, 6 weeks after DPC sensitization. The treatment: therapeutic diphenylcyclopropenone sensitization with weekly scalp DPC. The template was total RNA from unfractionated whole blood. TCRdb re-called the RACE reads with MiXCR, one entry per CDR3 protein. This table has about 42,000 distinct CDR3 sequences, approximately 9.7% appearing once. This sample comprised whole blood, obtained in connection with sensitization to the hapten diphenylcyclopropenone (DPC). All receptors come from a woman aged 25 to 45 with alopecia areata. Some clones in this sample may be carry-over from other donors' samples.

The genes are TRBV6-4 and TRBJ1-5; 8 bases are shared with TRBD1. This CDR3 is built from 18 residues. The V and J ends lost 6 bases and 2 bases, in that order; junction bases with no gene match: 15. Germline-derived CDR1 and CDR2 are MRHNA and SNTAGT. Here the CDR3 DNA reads TGTGCCAGCAGAACTACCGACAGGGGCGGCATAGGCAATCAGCCCCAGCATTTT. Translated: CASRTTDRGGIGNQPQHF.

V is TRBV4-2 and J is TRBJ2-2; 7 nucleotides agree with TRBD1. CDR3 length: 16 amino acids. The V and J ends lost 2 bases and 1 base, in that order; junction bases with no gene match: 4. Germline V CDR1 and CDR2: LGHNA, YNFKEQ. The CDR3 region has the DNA TGTGCCAGCAGCCAATCGACAGGGCGGAACACCGGGGAGCTGTTTTTT. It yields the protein CASSQSTGRNTGELFF.

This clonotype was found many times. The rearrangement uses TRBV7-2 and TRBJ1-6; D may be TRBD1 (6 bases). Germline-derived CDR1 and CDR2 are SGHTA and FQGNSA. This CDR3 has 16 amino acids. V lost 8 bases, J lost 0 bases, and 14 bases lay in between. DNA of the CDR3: TGTGCCAGCGCCGGGGGGCCGACCTCCTATAATTCACCCCTCCACTTT. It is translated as CASAGGPTSYNSPLHF.

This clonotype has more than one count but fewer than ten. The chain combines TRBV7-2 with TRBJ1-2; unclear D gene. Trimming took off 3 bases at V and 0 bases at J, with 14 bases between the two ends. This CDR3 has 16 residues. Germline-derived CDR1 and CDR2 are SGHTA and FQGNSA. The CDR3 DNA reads TGTGCCAGCAGCTTGGGCCCCCGAGGCGCTAACTATGGCTACACCTTC. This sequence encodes CASSLGPRGANYGYTF.

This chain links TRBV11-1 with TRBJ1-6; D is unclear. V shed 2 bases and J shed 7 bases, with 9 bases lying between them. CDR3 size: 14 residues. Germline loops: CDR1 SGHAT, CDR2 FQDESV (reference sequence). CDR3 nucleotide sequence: TGTGCCAGCAGCTTACCGCGGGAAAATTCACCCCTCCACTTT. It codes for CASSLPRENSPLHF.

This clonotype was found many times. The chain's CDR3 is CSASSGGLNTQYF. CDR3 nucleotides: TGCAGTGCTTCTAGCGGGGGGCTCAATACGCAGTATTTT. V gene TRBV20-1 combines with J gene TRBJ2-3; the match to TRBD2 covers 11 bases. The CDR3 loop spans 13 amino acids. Germline-derived CDR1 and CDR2 are DFQATT and SNEGSKA (reference sequence). The ends lost 5 bases at V and 7 bases at J; junction bases unmatched: 5.

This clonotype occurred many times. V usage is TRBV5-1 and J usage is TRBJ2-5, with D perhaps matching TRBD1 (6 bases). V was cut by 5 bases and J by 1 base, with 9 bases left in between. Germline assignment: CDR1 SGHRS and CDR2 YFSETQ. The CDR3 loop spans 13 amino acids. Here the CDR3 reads CASRRTVQETQYF. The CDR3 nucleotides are TGCGCCAGCAGAAGGACAGTCCAAGAGACCCAGTACTTC.

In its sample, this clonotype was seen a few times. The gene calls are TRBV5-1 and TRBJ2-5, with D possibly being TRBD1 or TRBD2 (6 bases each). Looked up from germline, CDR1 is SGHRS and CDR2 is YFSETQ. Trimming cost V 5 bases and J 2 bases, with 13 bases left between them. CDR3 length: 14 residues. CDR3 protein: CASSLQGGQETQYF. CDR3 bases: TGCGCCAGCAGTCTACAGGGAGGTCAAGAGACCCAGTACTTC.

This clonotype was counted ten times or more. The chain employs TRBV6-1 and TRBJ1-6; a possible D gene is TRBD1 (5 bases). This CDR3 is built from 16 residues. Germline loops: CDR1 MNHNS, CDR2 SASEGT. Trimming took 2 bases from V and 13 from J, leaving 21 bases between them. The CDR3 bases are TGTGCCAGCAGTGAAAATGGATACTGGGGGGAATCCCCCCTCCACTTT. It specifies CASSENGYWGESPLHF.

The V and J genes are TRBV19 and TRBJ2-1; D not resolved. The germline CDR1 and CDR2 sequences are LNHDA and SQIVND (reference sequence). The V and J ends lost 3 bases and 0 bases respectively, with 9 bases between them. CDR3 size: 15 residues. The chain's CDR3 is CASSMVRSSYNEQFF. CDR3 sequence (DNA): TGTGCCAGTAGTATGGTTCGAAGCTCCTACAATGAGCAGTTCTTC.

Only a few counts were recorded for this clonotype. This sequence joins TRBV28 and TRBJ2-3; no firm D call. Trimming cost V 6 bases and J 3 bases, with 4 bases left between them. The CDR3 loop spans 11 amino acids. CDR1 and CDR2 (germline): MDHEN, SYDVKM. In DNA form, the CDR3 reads TGTGCCAGCAGGGGGACAGATACGCAGTATTTT. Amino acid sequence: CASRGTDTQYF.

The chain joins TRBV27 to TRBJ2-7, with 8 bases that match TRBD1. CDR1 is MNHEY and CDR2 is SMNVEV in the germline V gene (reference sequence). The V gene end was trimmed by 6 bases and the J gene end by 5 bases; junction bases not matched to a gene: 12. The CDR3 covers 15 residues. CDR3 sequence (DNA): TGTGCCAGCAGCCCCCTAGGGCAGGGGGCCAACGAGCAGTACTTC. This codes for CASSPLGQGANEQYF.

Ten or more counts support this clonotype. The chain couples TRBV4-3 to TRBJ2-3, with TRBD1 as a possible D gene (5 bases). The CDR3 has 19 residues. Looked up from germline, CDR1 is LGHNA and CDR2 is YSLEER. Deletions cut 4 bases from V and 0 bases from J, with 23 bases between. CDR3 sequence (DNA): TGCGCCAGCAGCCGATTCAAAGCAACAGGCCTAACTAGCACAGATACGCAGTATTTT. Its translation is CASSRFKATGLTSTDTQYF.

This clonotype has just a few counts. The CDR3 coding sequence is TGTGCCAGCAGCCCGAGGACAGGGGTTCCCGGGGAGCTGTTTTTT. Its protein product is CASSPRTGVPGELFF. This rearrangement joins TRBV11-2 to TRBJ2-2, with 9 bases identical to TRBD1. J lost 6 bases, V lost 5 bases, and 7 bases had no gene match. The CDR3 spans 15 residues. CDR1 and CDR2 (germline): SGHAT, FQNNGV.